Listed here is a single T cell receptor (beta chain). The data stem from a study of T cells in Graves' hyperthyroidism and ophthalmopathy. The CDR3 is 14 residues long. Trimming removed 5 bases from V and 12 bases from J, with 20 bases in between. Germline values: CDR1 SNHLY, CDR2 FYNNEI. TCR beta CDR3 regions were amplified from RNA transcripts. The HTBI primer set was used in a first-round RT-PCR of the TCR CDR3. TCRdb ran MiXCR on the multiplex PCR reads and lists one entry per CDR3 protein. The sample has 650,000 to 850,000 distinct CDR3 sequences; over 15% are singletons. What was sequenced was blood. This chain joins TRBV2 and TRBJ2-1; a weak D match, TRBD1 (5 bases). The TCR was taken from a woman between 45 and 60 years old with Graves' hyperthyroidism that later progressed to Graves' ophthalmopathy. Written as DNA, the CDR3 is TGTGCCAGCAGTCCCAGCAGACAGACCGACGTGCAGTTCTTC. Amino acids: CASSPSRQTDVQFF.